This record covers a single T cell receptor beta chain. This sample was taken from a study of T cell responses to AZD1222 COVID-19 vaccine. Trimming shortened V by 2 bases and J by 5 bases, and 11 bases separated the two germline ends. The CDR3 has 14 residues. Germline V gene lookup returns CDR1 SGHNT and CDR2 YYREEE (reference sequence). The method was immunoSEQ multiplex PCR; TCRdb's version includes in-frame clones alone and lacks a portion of them. In the table there are about 94,000 clones, about 90% of which are singletons. The receptor comes from an adult in good health. The V call is TRBV5-4, the J call TRBJ1-5, with D maybe TRBD1 (5 bases). The input for sequencing was peripheral blood, taken on day 0 of AZD1222 vaccination. Here the CDR3 reads CASSLRGVDQPQHF. In nucleotides, the CDR3 is TGTGCCAGCAGCTTAAGAGGGGTTGATCAGCCCCAGCATTTT.